This T cell receptor beta chain was observed in a study of blood T cell repertoires in COVID-19. For the study at large: COVID-19 samples from acute and convalescent phases originated in the United States, Italy and Spain. PBMCs, B-cell-depleted T cells, or T cells provided the cDNA or gDNA that made up the material.

This clone was counted a single time. In germline, CDR1 is LGHDT, CDR2 YNNKEL (reference sequence). With 1 base clipped from V and 2 bases from J, the junction kept 5 bases outside the gene matches. The CDR3 length is 16 residues. Original processing notes: Scientists estimated how many nucleated cells there were by amplifying reference gene primers. The protocol was immunoSEQ multiplex PCR, while the TCRdb copy is restricted to in-frame clones and leaves out a portion. That table gives V, J and clone size, and the DNA gave D and trimming. This sample has 120,000 to 150,000 clones, with 70% to 90% found just once.

This receptor was obtained from a woman aged 60 to 75 with acute or convalescent COVID-19. The sample consisted of peripheral blood. The V and J genes are TRBV3-1 (or the pseudogene TRBV3-2) and TRBJ2-1, with TRBD2 identical over 7 bases. The CDR3 nucleotides are TGTGCCAGCAGCCAAGTTGGACTAGAGGCCTACAATGAGCAGTTCTTC. It codes for CASSQVGLEAYNEQFF.